One T cell receptor (beta chain) is described in this entry. Germline CDR1 reads MNHNS; CDR2 reads SASEGT. V lost 1 base, J lost 5 bases, and 9 bases lay in between. This CDR3 comprises 14 residues. The data derive from a study of blood T cell repertoires in COVID-19. As for the study in general: Spain, Italy and the United States supplied samples that represented acute and convalescent COVID-19. Sample material is recorded as cDNA or gDNA derived from T cells, B-cell-depleted T cells, or PBMCs.

Authors' methods: Amplification from reference gene primers served as the basis for estimated nucleated cell counts. Assay: immunoSEQ multiplex PCR; the TCRdb copy retains only in-frame clones and omits some. V, J and clone size reflect that table, while D and trimming were determined from the DNA. The sample shows fewer than 300,000 clones, approximately 91% of them seen only once. This receptor was taken from a man younger than 30 with active or convalescent COVID-19. The chain is built from TRBV6-1 and TRBJ2-1; weak D call: TRBD1 (6 bases). The sequencing sample was made of peripheral blood. As DNA, the CDR3 is TGTGCCAGCAGTGAAGTGGGGGCCCACAATGAGCAGTTCTTC. Its protein is CASSEVGAHNEQFF.